A single sample is the source of the 8 T cell receptor beta chains below, sequenced in a study of T cell clonotyping in hematopoietic cell transplantation. Generated by immunoSEQ multiplex PCR, the TCRdb table keeps only in-frame clones and is missing some. The table has more than 25,000 clones, roughly 90% seen once; the top ten hold around 10%. This material consisted of PBMCs, taken 100 days after allogeneic stem cell transplant. Receptor source: a female patient aged 50-59 years who had an allogeneic stem cell transplant from a related donor, so the T cells may come from the graft donor. Some clones in this sample may be carry-over from other donors' samples.

The genes are TRBV11-3 and TRBJ2-1; 7 bases map to TRBD2. Germline-derived CDR1 and CDR2 are SGHNT and YENEEA. V lost 3 bases, J lost 9 bases, and 5 bases stayed unmatched. The CDR3 contains 13 residues. CDR3 in DNA: TGTGCCAGCAGCTTGGAGCGGGGAAGTGAGCAGTTCTTC. Protein product: CASSLERGSEQFF.

DNA of the CDR3: TGTGCCAGCAGCTTAGGTCCAGCGGGGGGGGTCACAGATACGCAGTATTTT. It specifies CASSLGPAGGVTDTQYF. V is TRBV7-3 and J is TRBJ2-3, with 10 bases lining up with TRBD2. The germline V gene encodes CDR1 SGHTA and CDR2 FQGTGA. V was pared by 2 bases and J by 2 bases, with 7 bases of the junction left unmatched. The CDR3 contains 17 residues.

The CDR3 spells CASSGRGSGYGYTF. The CDR3 nucleotides read TGTGCCAGCAGTGGCAGGGGGTCGGGATATGGCTACACCTTC. This chain connects TRBV6-1 to TRBJ1-2; 7 nucleotides match TRBD1. The germline gives CDR1 MNHNS, CDR2 SASEGT. With 4 bases clipped from V and 5 bases from J, the junction kept 7 bases outside the gene matches. CDR3 length: 14 amino acids.

The chain has TRBV5-1 and TRBJ1-1, with 10 bases lining up with TRBD1. The ends lost 3 bases at V and 2 bases at J; junction bases unmatched: 7. This CDR3 has 16 residues. Germline V gene data show CDR1 as SGHRS and CDR2 as YFSETQ. CDR3 coding DNA: TGCGCCAGCAGCTCTCGACAGGGGGCCCCCAACACTGAAGCTTTCTTT. As protein: CASSSRQGAPNTEAFF. Full variable domain (outside the CDR3, taken from reference TRBV5-1 and TRBJ1-1): KAGVTQTPRYLIKTRGQQVTLSCSPISGHRSVSWYQQTPGQGLQFLFEYFSETQRNKGNFPGRFSGRQFSNSRSEMNVSTLELGDSALYLCASSSRQGAPNTEAFFGQGTRLTVV.

V gene TRBV30 combines with J gene TRBJ2-3; no clear D. Germline CDR1 reads GTSNPN; CDR2 reads SVGIG (reference sequence). Between the trimmed V and J ends, which lost 0 bases and 3 bases, there was a span of 10 bases. The CDR3 contains 14 residues. Here the CDR3 reads CAWSVGMGTDTQYF. CDR3 coding DNA: TGTGCCTGGAGTGTAGGGATGGGAACAGATACGCAGTATTTT.

This clone has a single count. The chain joins TRBV6-6 to TRBJ1-1, with 7 bases that match TRBD1. CDR3 length: 13 residues. The V gene's germline CDR1 is MNHNY and CDR2 SVGAGI (reference sequence). V gave up 8 bases and J gave up 4 bases; unmatched junction bases: 7. As DNA, the CDR3 is TGTGCCAGCTCAGGGGCAGGGGGCACTGAAGCTTTCTTT. It specifies CASSGAGGTEAFF.

Written as DNA, the CDR3 is TGCAGCGTTGAATATCCGGTAACAGGGGCCGGGAACTATGGCTACACCTTC. This sequence encodes CSVEYPVTGAGNYGYTF. The chain couples TRBV29-1 to TRBJ1-2, with TRBD1 matching over 7 bases. Germline V gives CDR1 SQVTM, CDR2 ANQGSEA. The V segment lost 2 bases and the J segment 2 bases; nucleotides outside the gene matches: 14. This CDR3 spans 17 amino acids.

This rearrangement joins TRBV15 to TRBJ1-5; D not certain. This CDR3 spans 16 amino acids. In germline, CDR1 is LNHNV, CDR2 YYDKDF (reference sequence). The ends were cut back, 1 base at V and 0 bases at J, with 10 bases in the middle. CDR3: CATSRVLGISNQPQHF. The CDR3 region has the DNA TGTGCCACCAGCAGAGTCCTGGGAATTAGCAATCAGCCCCAGCATTTT.